A selection of T cell receptor beta chains follows, all from one sample in a study of cytomegalovirus exposure and HLA in healthy donors. The data were produced by immunoSEQ multiplex PCR, yet TCRdb's version contains in-frame clones alone and is incomplete. This table holds over 100,000 clones, about 8.5% found once. The sample consisted of PBMCs. These receptors originate from a man between 40 and 49 years old in good health and CMV-seronegative. Both conserved end residues are part of each CDR3. D genes are given only for firm matches. Size tells how often a clone was seen (once, few, many) or the class of an expanded clone, and some rows leave it out.

V gene	clone size	D gene	J gene	CDR3 protein	CDR3 DNA
TRBV19	few	NA	TRBJ1-6	CASSVGVNSPLHF	TGTGCCAGTAGTGTCGGGGTCAATTCACCCCTCCACTTT
TRBV7-9	NA	NA	TRBJ1-6	CASSLGLTGRDSPLHF	TGTGCCAGCAGCTTGGGATTAACAGGGCGGGATTCACCCCTCCACTTT
TRBV19	few	NA	TRBJ1-1	CASSVQGSTEAFF	TGTGCCAGTAGTGTACAGGGTTCCACTGAAGCTTTCTTT
TRBV7-3	few	NA	TRBJ2-3	CASSRRGPSSTDTQYF	TGTGCCAGCTCTAGAAGAGGGCCCTCGAGCACAGATACGCAGTATTTT
TRBV11-2	few	NA	TRBJ1-2	CASSLPGTYGYTF	TGTGCCAGCAGCTTACCAGGAACCTATGGCTACACCTTC
TRBV6-6	few	NA	TRBJ2-1	CASSTPTSFWEQFF	TGTGCCAGCAGTACCCCGACTAGTTTTTGGGAGCAGTTCTTC
TRBV2	NA	NA	TRBJ2-7	CASSEAAYEQYF	TGTGCCAGCAGTGAAGCCGCCTACGAGCAGTACTTC
TRBV4-2	NA	NA	TRBJ1-6	CASSQDGANSPLHF	TGTGCCAGCAGCCAAGATGGGGCTAATTCACCCCTCCACTTT
TRBV7-2	NA	NA	TRBJ2-3	CASSQVGGGPGDTQYF	TGTGCCAGCAGCCAAGTAGGGGGGGGGCCCGGAGATACGCAGTATTTT
TRBV25-1	NA	NA	TRBJ1-4	CASSAHQGDEKLFF	TGTGCCAGCAGTGCCCACCAAGGGGATGAAAAACTGTTTTTT
TRBV5-3	few	TRBD1	TRBJ1-1	CARSRTGGEVVTEAFF	TGTGCCAGAAGTAGGACAGGGGGCGAGGTGGTGACTGAAGCTTTCTTT
TRBV19	few	NA	TRBJ1-2	CASTPGHYGYTF	TGTGCCAGTACACCAGGGCACTATGGCTACACCTTC
TRBV5-1	NA	TRBD1	TRBJ1-4	CASSQGQGNEKLFF	TGCGCCAGCAGCCAGGGACAGGGTAATGAAAAACTGTTTTTT
TRBV4-1	NA	NA	TRBJ2-7	CASSVDRNYEQYF	TGCGCCAGCAGCGTGGACAGAAACTACGAGCAGTACTTC
TRBV9	few	NA	TRBJ2-2	CASSPSGDSNTGELFF	TGTGCCAGCAGCCCCTCAGGGGATTCAAACACCGGGGAGCTGTTTTTT
TRBV30	NA	TRBD1	TRBJ2-5	CAWSRGETQYF	TGTGCCTGGAGCAGGGGGGAGACCCAGTACTTC
TRBV16	few	NA	TRBJ1-2	CASSPRDANYGYTF	TGTGCCAGCAGCCCCCGGGATGCTAACTATGGCTACACCTTC
TRBV7-2	few	TRBD1	TRBJ2-7	CASSLATGGSYEQYF	TGTGCCAGCAGCTTAGCGACAGGGGGCTCTTACGAGCAGTACTTC
TRBV9	NA	NA	TRBJ2-1	CASSVASTSYNEQFF	TGTGCCAGCAGCGTAGCGTCTACCTCCTACAATGAGCAGTTCTTC
TRBV6-1	NA	TRBD2	TRBJ2-3	CASRGLAGGTDTQYF	TGTGCCAGCAGAGGACTAGCGGGGGGCACAGATACGCAGTATTTT
TRBV5-8	NA	NA	TRBJ1-6	CASSSRSGDSPLHF	TGTGCCAGCAGCTCTCGATCGGGGGATTCACCCCTCCACTTT
TRBV7-8	NA	NA	TRBJ2-2	CASSLGPGYGTGELFF	TGTGCCAGCAGCTTAGGTCCAGGGTACGGGACCGGGGAGCTGTTTTTT
TRBV7-2	NA	NA	TRBJ2-1	CASSLLANEQFF	TGTGCCAGCAGCTTACTAGCGAATGAGCAGTTCTTC
TRBV9	few	TRBD2	TRBJ2-1	CASSVGLAGALYNEQFF	TGTGCCAGCAGCGTAGGCCTAGCGGGGGCCCTATACAATGAGCAGTTCTTC
TRBV19	NA	TRBD2	TRBJ2-1	CASRAGGRINEQFF	TGTGCCAGTAGAGCGGGGGGTAGGATAAATGAGCAGTTCTTC
TRBV7-2	NA	NA	TRBJ1-2	CASSQNPGGGYTF	TGTGCCAGCAGTCAGAACCCGGGAGGTGGCTACACCTTC
TRBV28	few	NA	TRBJ1-2	CASRQGFDGYTF	TGTGCCAGCAGGCAGGGTTTTGATGGCTACACCTTC
TRBV27	few	NA	TRBJ1-2	CASSLSRQWGTGYTF	TGTGCCAGCAGTTTATCCCGACAGTGGGGCACTGGCTACACCTTC
TRBV6-1	few	NA	TRBJ1-2	CASSEALRGANYGYTF	TGTGCCAGCAGTGAAGCGCTTCGTGGGGCCAACTATGGCTACACCTTC
TRBV9	few	TRBD1	TRBJ1-3	CASSSDRGRGNTIYF	TGTGCCAGCAGCTCCGACAGGGGGCGTGGAAACACCATATATTTT
TRBV28	NA	TRBD1	TRBJ2-2	CASTLGTGNTGELFF	TGTGCCAGCACCCTGGGGACAGGAAACACCGGGGAGCTGTTTTTT
TRBV27	NA	TRBD2	TRBJ2-3	CASSSLTSGAPGDTQYF	TGTGCCAGCAGTTCTCTGACTAGCGGGGCCCCGGGGGATACGCAGTATTTT
TRBV28	NA	TRBD1	TRBJ1-5	CASTVPGQVRSNQPQHF	TGTGCCAGCACCGTCCCGGGACAGGTTAGGAGCAATCAGCCCCAGCATTTT
TRBV5-6	few	NA	TRBJ1-2	CASIGKGGFYGYNF	TGTGCCAGCATCGGGAAAGGGGGTTTCTATGGCTACAACTTC
TRBV2	NA	TRBD1	TRBJ2-1	CASSVRQGGSYNEQFF	TGTGCCAGCAGCGTCCGACAGGGTGGGTCCTACAATGAGCAGTTCTTC
TRBV11-2	NA	TRBD2	TRBJ2-5	CASSLGLAGVQETQYF	TGTGCCAGCAGCTTAGGGTTAGCGGGGGTGCAAGAGACCCAGTACTTC
TRBV4-3	NA	NA	TRBJ1-2	CASSQVLGDYGYTF	TGCGCCAGCAGCCAAGTGTTAGGGGACTATGGCTACACCTTC
TRBV5-6	NA	NA	TRBJ2-2	CASSLGTWSGELFF	TGTGCCAGCAGCCTCGGGACATGGTCAGGGGAGCTGTTTTTT
TRBV5-1	NA	TRBD1	TRBJ1-1	CASSLPGQGGEAFF	TGCGCCAGCAGCTTGCCGGGACAGGGTGGGGAAGCTTTCTTT
TRBV7-6	few	NA	TRBJ2-3	CASSLLFADTQYF	TGTGCCAGCAGCTTATTATTCGCAGATACGCAGTATTTT
TRBV5-4	few	NA	TRBJ1-6	CASSLRGSSSPLHF	TGTGCCAGCAGCTTAAGGGGGAGCAGTTCACCCCTCCACTTT
TRBV18	NA	NA	TRBJ2-2	CASSPLAVEAGTGELFF	TGTGCCAGCTCACCCCTGGCTGTCGAGGCGGGCACCGGGGAGCTGTTTTTT
TRBV7-2	few	NA	TRBJ1-2	CASSPVGAANYGYTF	TGTGCCAGCAGCCCTGTGGGGGCTGCTAACTATGGCTACACCTTC
TRBV10-1	few	NA	TRBJ2-5	CASSESPAITGSAGETQYF	TGCGCCAGCAGTGAATCCCCAGCAATAACAGGGTCGGCGGGAGAGACCCAGTACTTC
TRBV2	NA	NA	TRBJ1-3	CASSESRSGNTIYF	TGTGCCAGCAGTGAATCTCGTTCTGGAAACACCATATATTTT
TRBV10-3	few	NA	TRBJ2-7	CAISDRDSGSYEQYF	TGTGCCATCAGTGACCGGGACTCCGGCTCCTACGAGCAGTACTTC
TRBV9	NA	NA	TRBJ2-3	CASSVFGGATDTQYF	TGTGCCAGCAGCGTCTTTGGCGGGGCTACAGATACGCAGTATTTT
TRBV4-2	NA	NA	TRBJ2-1	CASSQDEASSYNEQFF	TGTGCCAGCAGCCAAGATGAGGCCAGCTCCTACAATGAGCAGTTCTTC
TRBV6-5	few	NA	TRBJ2-5	CASSSTYERQYF	TGTGCCAGCAGTTCCACCTACGAGCGGCAGTACTTC
TRBV2	few	NA	TRBJ2-3	CASSLRRGGVSTDTQYF	TGTGCCAGCAGTTTACGTAGGGGGGGGGTTAGCACAGATACGCAGTATTTT